A selection of T cell receptor beta chains follows, all from one sample in a study of control samples from healthy donors and cancer patients. Profiled with immunoSEQ multiplex PCR; TCRdb holds only in-frame clones, not every one. The repertoire consists of tens of thousands of clones, with over 75% occurring once and the leading ten covering approximately 5%. Sequencing was carried out using blood. The receptors originated from a man between 40 and 49 years old in good health. The CDR3 runs from the conserved cysteine through the conserved F or W. Size values are once, few and many counts, or a class for expanded clones, and some rows have none.

TRBV29-1,TRBJ1-1,NA,CSVWTLYSNTEAFF
TRBV27,TRBJ2-4,NA,CASIGFLKGENIQYF
TRBV14,TRBJ2-7,NA,CASSQDLSARGRYEQYF
TRBV28,TRBJ1-1,NA,CASTSQGRTEAFF
TRBV10-3,TRBJ2-7,once,CAIRRENEQYF
TRBV7-2,TRBJ2-7,NA,CASSSLGVSYEQYF
TRBV28,TRBJ2-2,NA,CASKTRPAGGLGELFF
TRBV30,TRBJ1-2,NA,CAWSPRSYGYTF
TRBV7-9,TRBJ1-2,NA,CASSPGTGWLYTF
TRBV4-3,TRBJ1-4,NA,CASSQDKGRHEKLFF
TRBV5-6,TRBJ1-1,NA,CASSLGRNTEAFF
TRBV6-6,TRBJ1-5,NA,CASSYPTGNQPQHF
TRBV19,TRBJ2-2,NA,CASSIGGGTGELFF
TRBV13,TRBJ1-3,NA,CASSPWTGDTPGNTIYF
TRBV5-1,TRBJ2-2,NA,CASSGGLEAGELFF
TRBV24-1,TRBJ2-1,NA,CATSADRGIDNEQFF
TRBV6-5,TRBJ1-6,NA,CASSYGTGGNSPLHF
TRBV6-5,TRBJ1-1,NA,CASSKEMDREAFF
TRBV29-1,TRBJ1-1,NA,CSVHETDPEAFF
TRBV12-3/TRBV12-4,TRBJ1-3,once,CASRTGGGNTIYF
TRBV30,TRBJ1-6,once,CAWGQNNSPLHF
TRBV7-8,TRBJ1-1,NA,CASSLGYGEASTEAFF
TRBV9,TRBJ2-5,NA,CASSPIGRVRETQYF
TRBV5-1,TRBJ1-2,NA,CASSLETGGAGYGYTF
TRBV1,TRBJ2-7,NA,CTSSRRQGCSSYEQYF
TRBV2,TRBJ2-3,once,CASSYESTDTQYF
TRBV5-5,TRBJ2-5,NA,CASSLVGPTAGETQYF
TRBV6-2/TRBV6-3,TRBJ1-2,NA,CASSYLDYGYTF
TRBV19,TRBJ2-1,NA,CASSEETSARSYNEQFF
TRBV9,TRBJ2-5,few,CASSPISGDRETQYF
TRBV7-2,TRBJ2-7,NA,CASSFSRDTYEQYF
TRBV28,TRBJ2-1,NA,CATLSAGRRNEQFF
TRBV5-6,TRBJ1-5,NA,CASSSRQGSNQPQHF